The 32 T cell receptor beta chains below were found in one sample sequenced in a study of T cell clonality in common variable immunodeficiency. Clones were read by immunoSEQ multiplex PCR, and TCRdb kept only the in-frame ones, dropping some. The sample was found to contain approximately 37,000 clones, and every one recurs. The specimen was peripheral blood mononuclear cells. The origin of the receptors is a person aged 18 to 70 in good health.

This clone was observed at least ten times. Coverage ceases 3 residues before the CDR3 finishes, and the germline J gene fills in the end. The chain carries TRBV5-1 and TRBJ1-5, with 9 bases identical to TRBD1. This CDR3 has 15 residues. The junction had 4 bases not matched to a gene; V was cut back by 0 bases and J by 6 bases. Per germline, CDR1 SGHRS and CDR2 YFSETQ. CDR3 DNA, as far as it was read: TGCGCCAGCAGCTTGGACGGACAGGGGACTCAGCCC. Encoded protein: CASSLDGQGTQP. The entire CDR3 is CASSLDGQGTQPQHF.

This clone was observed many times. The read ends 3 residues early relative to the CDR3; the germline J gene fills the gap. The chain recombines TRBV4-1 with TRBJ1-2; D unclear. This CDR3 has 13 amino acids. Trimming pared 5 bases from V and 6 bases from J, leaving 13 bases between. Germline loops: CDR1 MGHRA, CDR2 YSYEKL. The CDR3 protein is CASSSASAHGYTF. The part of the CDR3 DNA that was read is TGCGCCAGCAGCTCGGCCAGCGCTCATGGC.

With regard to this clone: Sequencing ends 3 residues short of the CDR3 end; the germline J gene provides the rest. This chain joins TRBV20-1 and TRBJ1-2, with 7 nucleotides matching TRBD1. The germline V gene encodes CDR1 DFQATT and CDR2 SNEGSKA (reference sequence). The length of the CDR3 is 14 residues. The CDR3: CSASPRTGGNDYTF. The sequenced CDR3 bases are TGCAGTGCTTCCCCACGGACAGGCGGCAATGAC.

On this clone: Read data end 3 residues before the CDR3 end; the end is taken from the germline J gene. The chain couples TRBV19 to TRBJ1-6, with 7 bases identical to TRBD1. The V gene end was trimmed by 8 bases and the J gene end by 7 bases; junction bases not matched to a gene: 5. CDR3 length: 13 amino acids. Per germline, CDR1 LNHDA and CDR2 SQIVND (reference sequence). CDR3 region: CASLRDSNSPLHF. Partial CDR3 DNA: TGTGCCAGTCTCCGGGACAGCAATTCACCC.

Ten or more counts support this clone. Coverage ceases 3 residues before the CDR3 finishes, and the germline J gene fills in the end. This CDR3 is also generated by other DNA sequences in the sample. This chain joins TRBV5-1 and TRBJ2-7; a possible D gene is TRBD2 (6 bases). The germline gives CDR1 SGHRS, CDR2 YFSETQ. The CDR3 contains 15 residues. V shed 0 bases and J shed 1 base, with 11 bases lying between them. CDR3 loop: CASSLDSGTSYEQYF. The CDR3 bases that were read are TGCGCCAGCAGCTTGGATAGCGGTACTTCCTACGAG.

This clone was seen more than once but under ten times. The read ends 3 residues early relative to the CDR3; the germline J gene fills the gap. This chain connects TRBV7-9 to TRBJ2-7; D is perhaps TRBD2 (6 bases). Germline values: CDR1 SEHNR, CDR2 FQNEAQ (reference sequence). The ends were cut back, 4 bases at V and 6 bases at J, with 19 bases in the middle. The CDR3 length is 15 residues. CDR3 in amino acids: CASSSPVEPEGEQYF. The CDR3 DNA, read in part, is TGTGCCAGCAGCTCCCCCGTGGAGCCGGAGGGCGAG.

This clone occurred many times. The part of the CDR3 DNA that was read is TGTGCCTGGTCAGTTAGCACAGATACG. It codes for CAWSVSTDT. The full CDR3 is CAWSVSTDTQYF. The V gene is TRBV30, the J gene TRBJ2-3, with no clear D. Read data end 3 residues before the CDR3 end; the end is taken from the germline J gene. The germline V gene has CDR1 GTSNPN and CDR2 SVGIG (reference sequence). The CDR3 contains 12 residues. Trimming removed 5 bases at V and 0 bases at J, with 6 bases between.

The covered CDR3 bases are TGTGCCATCAGTGAGCCTGACAATGAG. Translating gives CAISEPDNE. The full CDR3 sequence reads CAISEPDNEQFF. The chain has TRBV10-3 and TRBJ2-1; unclear D gene. The read terminates 3 residues before the CDR3 end, so the remaining end is supplied by the germline J gene. Trimming pared 2 bases from V and 5 bases from J, leaving 4 bases between. In germline, CDR1 is ENHRY, CDR2 SYGVKD. The CDR3 has 12 residues.

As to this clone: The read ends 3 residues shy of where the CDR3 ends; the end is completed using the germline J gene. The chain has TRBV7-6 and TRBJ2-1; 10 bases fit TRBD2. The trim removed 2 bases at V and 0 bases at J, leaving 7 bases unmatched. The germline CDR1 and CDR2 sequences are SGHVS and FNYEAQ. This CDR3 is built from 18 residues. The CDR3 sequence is CASSLNPPSGSSYNEQFF. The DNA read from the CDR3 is TGTGCCAGCAGCTTAAACCCGCCTAGCGGGAGCTCCTACAATGAG.

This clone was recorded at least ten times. The CDR3 is CSVGLAGGADTQYF. The part of the CDR3 DNA that was read is TGCAGCGTTGGACTAGCGGGAGGAGCAGATACG. This chain connects TRBV29-1 to TRBJ2-3; 13 bases are shared with TRBD2. The read is 3 residues too short to cover the CDR3 end, so that end is filled in from the germline J gene. CDR3 size: 14 residues. CDR1 is SQVTM and CDR2 is ANQGSEA in the germline V gene. V trimming: 4 bases; J trimming: 4 bases; junction bases outside the gene matches: 2.

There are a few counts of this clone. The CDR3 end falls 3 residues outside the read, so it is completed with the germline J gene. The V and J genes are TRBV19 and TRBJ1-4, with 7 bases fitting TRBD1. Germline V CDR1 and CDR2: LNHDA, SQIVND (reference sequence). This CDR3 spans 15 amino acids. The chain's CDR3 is CASSIDRRTGVKLFF. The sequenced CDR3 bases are TGTGCCAGTAGTATAGACCGGCGGACAGGAGTTAAA.

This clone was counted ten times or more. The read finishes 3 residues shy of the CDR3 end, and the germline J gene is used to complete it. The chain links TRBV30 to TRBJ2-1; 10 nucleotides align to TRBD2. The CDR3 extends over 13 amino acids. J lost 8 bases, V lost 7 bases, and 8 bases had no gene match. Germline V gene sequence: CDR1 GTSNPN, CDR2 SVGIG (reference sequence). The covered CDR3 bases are TGTGCCTCCAAACTAGCGGGGCGGGATGAG. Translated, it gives CASKLAGRDE. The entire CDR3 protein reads CASKLAGRDEQFF.

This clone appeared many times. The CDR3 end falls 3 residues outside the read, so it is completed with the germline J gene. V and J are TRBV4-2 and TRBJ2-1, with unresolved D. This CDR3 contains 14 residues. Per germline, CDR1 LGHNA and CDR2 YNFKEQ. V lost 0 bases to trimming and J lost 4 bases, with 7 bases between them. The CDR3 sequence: CASSQESGYNEQFF. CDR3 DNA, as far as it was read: TGTGCCAGCAGCCAAGAATCCGGGTACAATGAG.

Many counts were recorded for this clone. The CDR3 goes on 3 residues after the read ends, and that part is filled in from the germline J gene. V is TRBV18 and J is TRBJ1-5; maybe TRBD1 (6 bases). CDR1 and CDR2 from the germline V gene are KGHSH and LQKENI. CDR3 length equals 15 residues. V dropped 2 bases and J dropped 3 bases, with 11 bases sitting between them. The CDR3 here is CASSPARDNNQPQHF. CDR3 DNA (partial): TGTGCCAGCTCACCAGCCCGGGACAACAATCAGCCC.

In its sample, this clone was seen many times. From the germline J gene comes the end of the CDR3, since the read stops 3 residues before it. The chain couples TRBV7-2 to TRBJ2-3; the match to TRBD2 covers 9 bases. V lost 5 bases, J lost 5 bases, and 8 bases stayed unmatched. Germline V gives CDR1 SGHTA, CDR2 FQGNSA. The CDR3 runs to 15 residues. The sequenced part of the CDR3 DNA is TGTGCCAGCAGCCCAGCTAGCGGGGTAGGAGATACG. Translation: CASSPASGVGDT. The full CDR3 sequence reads CASSPASGVGDTQYF.

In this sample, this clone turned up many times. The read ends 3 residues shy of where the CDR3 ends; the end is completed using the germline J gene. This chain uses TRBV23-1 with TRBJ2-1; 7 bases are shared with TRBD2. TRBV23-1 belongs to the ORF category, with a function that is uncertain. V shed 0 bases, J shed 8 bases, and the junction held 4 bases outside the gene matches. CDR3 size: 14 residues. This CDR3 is CASSQSMGGDEQFF. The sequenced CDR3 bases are TGCGCCAGCAGTCAATCAATGGGGGGGGATGAG.

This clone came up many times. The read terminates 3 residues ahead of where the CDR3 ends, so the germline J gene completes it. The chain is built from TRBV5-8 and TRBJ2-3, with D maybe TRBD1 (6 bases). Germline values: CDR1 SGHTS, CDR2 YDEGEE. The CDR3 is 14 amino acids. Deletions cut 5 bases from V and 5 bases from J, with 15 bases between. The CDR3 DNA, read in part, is TGTGCCAGCAGTTGGGGTCTACAGGGAGATACG. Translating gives CASSWGLQGDT. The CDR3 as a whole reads CASSWGLQGDTQYF.

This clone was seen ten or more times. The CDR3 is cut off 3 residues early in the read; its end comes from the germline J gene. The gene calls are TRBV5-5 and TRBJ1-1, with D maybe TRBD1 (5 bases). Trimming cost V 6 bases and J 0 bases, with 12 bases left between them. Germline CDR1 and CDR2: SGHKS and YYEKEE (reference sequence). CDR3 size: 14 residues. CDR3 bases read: TGTGCCAGCAACCAGGGAACCCTGAACACTGAA. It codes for CASNQGTLNTE. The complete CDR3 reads CASNQGTLNTEAFF.

The CDR3 is CASSSSSGKAFF. CDR3 DNA, as far as it was read: TGTGCCAGCAGCTCGTCTAGCGGGAAA. This chain connects TRBV7-9 to TRBJ1-1; no clear D. Read coverage stops 3 residues before the CDR3 terminus; the germline J gene supplies the remainder. The CDR3 contains 12 residues. Germline V gene lookup returns CDR1 SEHNR and CDR2 FQNEAQ (reference sequence).

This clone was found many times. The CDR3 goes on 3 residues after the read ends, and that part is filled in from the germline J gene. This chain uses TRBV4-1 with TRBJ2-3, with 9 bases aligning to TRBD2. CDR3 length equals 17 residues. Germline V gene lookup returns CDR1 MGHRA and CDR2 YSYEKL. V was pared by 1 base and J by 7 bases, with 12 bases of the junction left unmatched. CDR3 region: CASSQAFEASGMNTQYF. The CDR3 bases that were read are TGCGCCAGCAGCCAAGCCTTCGAGGCTAGCGGGATGAATACG.

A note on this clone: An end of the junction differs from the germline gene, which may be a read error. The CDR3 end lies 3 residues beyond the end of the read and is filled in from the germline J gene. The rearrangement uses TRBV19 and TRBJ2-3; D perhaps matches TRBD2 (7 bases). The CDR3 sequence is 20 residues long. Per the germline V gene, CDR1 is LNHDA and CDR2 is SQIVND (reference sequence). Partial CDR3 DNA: TGTGCCAGTAGCACAGGCTTCGGGACGGGGGGCGCCGCGAGCACAGATGCG. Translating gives CASSTGFGTGGAASTDA. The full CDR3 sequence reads CASSTGFGTGGAASTDAQYF.

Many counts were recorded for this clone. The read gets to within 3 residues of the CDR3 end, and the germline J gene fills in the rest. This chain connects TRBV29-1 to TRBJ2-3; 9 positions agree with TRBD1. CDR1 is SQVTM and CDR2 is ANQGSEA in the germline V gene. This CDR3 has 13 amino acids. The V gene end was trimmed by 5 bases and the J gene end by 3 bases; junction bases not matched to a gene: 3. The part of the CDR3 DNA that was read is TGCAGCGTTTTGACAGGGGGAACAGATACG. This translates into CSVLTGGTDT. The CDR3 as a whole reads CSVLTGGTDTQYF.

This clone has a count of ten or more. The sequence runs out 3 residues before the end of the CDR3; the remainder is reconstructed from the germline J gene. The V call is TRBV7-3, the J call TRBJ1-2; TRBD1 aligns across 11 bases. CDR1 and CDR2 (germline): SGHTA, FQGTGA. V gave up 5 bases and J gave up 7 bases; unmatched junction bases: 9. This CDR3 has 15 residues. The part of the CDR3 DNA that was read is TGTGCCAGCAGCCCCAAAGCCGGGACAGGGGGTGGC. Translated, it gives CASSPKAGTGGG. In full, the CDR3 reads CASSPKAGTGGGYTF.

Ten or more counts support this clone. The CDR3 bases that were read are TGTGCCAGCACCCTTCCGGGCAGCGGTTCACCC. Its protein is CASTLPGSGSP. The CDR3 in full is CASTLPGSGSPLHF. The chain has TRBV12-3 or TRBV12-4 and TRBJ1-6; no firm D call. The read halts 3 residues ahead of the CDR3 end, with the missing end drawn from the germline J gene. Trimming removed 7 bases at V and 9 bases at J, with 16 bases between. This CDR3 spans 14 amino acids.

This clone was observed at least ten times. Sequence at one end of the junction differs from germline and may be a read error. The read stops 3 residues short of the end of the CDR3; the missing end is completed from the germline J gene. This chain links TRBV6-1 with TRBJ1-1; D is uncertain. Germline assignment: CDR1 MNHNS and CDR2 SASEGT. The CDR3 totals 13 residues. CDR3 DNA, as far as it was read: TGTGCCAACAGTCAAGCCCCCGACACTGAA. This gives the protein CANSQAPDTE. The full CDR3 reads CANSQAPDTEAFF.

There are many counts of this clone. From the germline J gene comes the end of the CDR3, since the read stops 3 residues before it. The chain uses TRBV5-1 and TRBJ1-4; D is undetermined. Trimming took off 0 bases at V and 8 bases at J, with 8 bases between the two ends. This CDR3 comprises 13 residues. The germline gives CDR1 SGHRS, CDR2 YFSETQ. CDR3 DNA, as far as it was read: TGCGCCAGCAGCTTGGGCAGGAACGAAAAA. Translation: CASSLGRNEK. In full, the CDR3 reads CASSLGRNEKLFF.

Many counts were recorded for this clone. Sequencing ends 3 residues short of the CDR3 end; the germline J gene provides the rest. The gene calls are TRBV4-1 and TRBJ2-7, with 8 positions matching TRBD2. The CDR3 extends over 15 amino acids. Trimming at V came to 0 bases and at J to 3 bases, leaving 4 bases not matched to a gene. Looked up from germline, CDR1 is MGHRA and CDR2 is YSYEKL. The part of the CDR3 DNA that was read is TGCGCCAGCAGCCAAGATCCGGGGGGGGTCTACGAG. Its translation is CASSQDPGGVYE. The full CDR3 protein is CASSQDPGGVYEQYF.

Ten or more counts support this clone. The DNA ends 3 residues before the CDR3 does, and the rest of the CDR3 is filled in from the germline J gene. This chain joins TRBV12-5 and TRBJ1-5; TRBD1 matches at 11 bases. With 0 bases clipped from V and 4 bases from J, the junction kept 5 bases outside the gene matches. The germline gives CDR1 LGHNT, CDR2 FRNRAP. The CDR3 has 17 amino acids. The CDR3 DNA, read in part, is TGTGCTAGTGGTTTGGTACTGGGACAGGGGGTTAATCAGCCC. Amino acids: CASGLVLGQGVNQP. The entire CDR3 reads CASGLVLGQGVNQPQHF. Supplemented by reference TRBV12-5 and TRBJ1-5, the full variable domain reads DARVTQTPRHKVTEMGQEVTMRCQPILGHNTVFWYRQTMMQGLELLAYFRNRAPLDDSGMPKDRFSAEMPDATLATLKIQPSEPRDSAVYFCASGLVLGQGVNQPQHFGDGTRLSIL.

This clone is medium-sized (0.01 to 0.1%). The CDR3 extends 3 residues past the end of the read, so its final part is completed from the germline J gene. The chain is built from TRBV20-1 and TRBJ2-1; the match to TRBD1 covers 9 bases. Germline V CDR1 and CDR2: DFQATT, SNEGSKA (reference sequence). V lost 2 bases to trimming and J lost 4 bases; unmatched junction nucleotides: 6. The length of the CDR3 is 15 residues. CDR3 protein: CSARPPGQGYNEQFF. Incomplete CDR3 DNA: TGCAGTGCTAGACCCCCGGGACAGGGTTACAATGAG.

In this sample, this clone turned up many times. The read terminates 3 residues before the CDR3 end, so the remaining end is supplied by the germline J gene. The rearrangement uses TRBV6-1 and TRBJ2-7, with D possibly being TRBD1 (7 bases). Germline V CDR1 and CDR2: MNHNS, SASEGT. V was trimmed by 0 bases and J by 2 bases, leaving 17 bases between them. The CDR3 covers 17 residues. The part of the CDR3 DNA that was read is TGTGCCAGCAGTGAAGCGCGGGGCAGGGGGAAACCCTACGAG. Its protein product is CASSEARGRGKPYE. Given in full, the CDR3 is CASSEARGRGKPYEQYF.

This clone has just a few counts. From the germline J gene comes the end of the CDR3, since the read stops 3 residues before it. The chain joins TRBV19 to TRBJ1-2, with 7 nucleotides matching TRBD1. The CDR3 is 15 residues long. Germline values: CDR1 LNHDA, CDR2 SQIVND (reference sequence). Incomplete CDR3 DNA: TGTGCCAGTAGTCTCAGCCAGGGGGTTTACAATGAC. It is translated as CASSLSQGVYND. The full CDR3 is CASSLSQGVYNDYTF.

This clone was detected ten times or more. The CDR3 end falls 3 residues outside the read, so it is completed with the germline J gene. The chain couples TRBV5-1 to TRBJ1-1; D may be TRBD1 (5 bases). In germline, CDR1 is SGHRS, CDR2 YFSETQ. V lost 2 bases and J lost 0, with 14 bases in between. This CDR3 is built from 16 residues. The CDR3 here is CASSFSTGGMNTEAFF. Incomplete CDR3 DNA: TGCGCCAGCAGCTTTAGCACAGGTGGGATGAACACTGAA.